This T cell receptor (beta chain) was recovered during a study of blood T cell repertoires in COVID-19. The overall study: COVID-19 samples from acute and convalescent phases originated in the United States, Italy and Spain. Nucleic acid was either cDNA or gDNA, and it came from T cells, B-cell-depleted T cells, or PBMCs.

Trimming cost V 3 bases and J 0 bases, with 6 bases left between them. Germline V gives CDR1 GTSNPN, CDR2 SVGIG (reference sequence). The CDR3 sequence is 13 residues long. Authors' processing steps: Scientists estimated how many nucleated cells there were by amplifying reference gene primers. Repertoires were generated with immunoSEQ multiplex PCR, while TCRdb's copy carries only in-frame clones and drops some. V, J and clone size were drawn from that table, and D and trimming were deduced from the DNA. The sample holds roughly 290,000 clones, about 89% seen once. This clone appeared a single time. The J gene is TRBJ1-3, the V gene TRBV30, with D unresolved. The sequence was obtained from a young man with acute or convalescent COVID-19. Sequencing input: peripheral blood. CDR3 loop: CAWRINSGNTIYF. Here the CDR3 DNA reads TGTGCCTGGAGAATCAACTCTGGAAACACCATATATTTT.